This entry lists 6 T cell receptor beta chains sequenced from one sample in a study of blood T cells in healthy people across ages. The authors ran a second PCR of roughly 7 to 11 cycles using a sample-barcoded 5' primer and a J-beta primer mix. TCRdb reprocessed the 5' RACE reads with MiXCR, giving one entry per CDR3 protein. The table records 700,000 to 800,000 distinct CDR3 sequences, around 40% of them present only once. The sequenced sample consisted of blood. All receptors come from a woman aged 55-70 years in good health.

The CDR3 nucleotides read TGTGCCAGCAGTTTCGCTAGCGTGAGCACAGATACGCAGTATTTT. Translating gives CASSFASVSTDTQYF. The rearrangement uses TRBV12-3 or TRBV12-4 and TRBJ2-3; maybe TRBD2 (6 bases). CDR3 length equals 15 residues. V was pared by 3 bases and J by 0 bases, with 10 bases between.

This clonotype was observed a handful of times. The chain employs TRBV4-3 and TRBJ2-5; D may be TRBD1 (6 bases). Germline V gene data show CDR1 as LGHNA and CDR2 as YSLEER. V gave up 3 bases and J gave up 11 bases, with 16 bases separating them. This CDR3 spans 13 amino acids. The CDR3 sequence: CASSQSGEGEQYF. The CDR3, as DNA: TGCGCCAGCAGCCAGTCAGGGGAAGGGGAGCAGTACTTC.

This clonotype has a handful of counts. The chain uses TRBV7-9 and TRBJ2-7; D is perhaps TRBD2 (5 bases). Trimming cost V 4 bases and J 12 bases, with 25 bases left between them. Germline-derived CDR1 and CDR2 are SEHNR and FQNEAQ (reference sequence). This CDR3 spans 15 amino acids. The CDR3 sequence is CASSSPKTMWESGYF. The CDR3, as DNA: TGTGCCAGCAGCTCCCCGAAGACTATGTGGGAGAGTGGGTACTTC.

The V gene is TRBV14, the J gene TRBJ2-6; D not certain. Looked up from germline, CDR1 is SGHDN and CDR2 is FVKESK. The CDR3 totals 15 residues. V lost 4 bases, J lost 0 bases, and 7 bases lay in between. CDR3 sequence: CASSPTFSGANVLTF. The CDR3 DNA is TGTGCCAGCAGCCCTACGTTCTCTGGGGCCAACGTCCTGACTTTC.

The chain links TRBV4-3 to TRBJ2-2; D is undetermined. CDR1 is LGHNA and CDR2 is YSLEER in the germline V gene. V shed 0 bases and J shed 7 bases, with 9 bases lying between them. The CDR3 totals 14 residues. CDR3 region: CASSQDLRVGELFF. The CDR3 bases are TGCGCCAGCAGCCAAGATCTTAGGGTCGGGGAGCTGTTTTTT.

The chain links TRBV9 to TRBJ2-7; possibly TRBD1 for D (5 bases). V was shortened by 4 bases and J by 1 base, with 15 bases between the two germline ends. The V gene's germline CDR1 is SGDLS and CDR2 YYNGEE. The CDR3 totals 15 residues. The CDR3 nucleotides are TGTGCCAGCAGCCCCCTCGATCAGGGATCCTACGAGCAGTACTTC. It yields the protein CASSPLDQGSYEQYF.